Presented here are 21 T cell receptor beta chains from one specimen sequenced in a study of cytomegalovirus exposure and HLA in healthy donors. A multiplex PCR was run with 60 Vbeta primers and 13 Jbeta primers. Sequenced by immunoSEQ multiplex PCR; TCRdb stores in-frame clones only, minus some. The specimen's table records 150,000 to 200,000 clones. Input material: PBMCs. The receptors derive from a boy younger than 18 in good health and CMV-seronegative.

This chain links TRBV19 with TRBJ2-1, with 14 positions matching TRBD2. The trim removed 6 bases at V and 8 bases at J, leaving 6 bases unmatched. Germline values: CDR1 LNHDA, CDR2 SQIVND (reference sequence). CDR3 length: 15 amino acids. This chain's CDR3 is CASRRLAGGLDEQFF. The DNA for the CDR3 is TGTGCCAGTAGGCGACTAGCGGGGGGGCTGGATGAGCAGTTCTTC.

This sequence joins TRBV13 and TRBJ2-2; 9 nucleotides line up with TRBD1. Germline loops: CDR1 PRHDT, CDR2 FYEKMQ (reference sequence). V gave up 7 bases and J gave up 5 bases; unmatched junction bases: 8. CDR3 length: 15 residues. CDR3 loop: CASTGDRDGTGELFF. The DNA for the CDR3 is TGTGCCAGCACTGGGGACAGGGACGGGACCGGGGAGCTGTTTTTT.

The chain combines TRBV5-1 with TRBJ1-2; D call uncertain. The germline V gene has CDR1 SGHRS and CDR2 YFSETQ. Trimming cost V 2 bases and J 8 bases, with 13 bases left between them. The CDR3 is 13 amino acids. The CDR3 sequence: CASSFEAVDGYTF. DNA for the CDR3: TGCGCCAGCAGCTTTGAGGCGGTCGACGGCTACACCTTC.

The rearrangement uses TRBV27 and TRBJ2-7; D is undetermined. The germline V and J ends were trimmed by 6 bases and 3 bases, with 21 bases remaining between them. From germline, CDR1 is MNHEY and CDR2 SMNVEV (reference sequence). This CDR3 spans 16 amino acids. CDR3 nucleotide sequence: TGTGCCAGCAGCTTAGATTGGAATCCTGGGCGCTACGAGCAGTACTTC. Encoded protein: CASSLDWNPGRYEQYF.

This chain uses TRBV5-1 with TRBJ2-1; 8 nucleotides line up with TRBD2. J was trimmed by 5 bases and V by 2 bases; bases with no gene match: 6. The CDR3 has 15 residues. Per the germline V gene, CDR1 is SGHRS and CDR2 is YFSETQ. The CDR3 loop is CASSLRGGGDNEQFF. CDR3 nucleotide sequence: TGCGCCAGCAGCTTACGGGGGGGCGGGGACAATGAGCAGTTCTTC.

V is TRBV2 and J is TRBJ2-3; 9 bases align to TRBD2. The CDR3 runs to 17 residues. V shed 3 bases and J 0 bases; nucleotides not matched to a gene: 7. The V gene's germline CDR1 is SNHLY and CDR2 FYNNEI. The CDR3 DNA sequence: TGTGCCAGCAGTGACCTGGGAGCGGGGGGCAGCACAGATACGCAGTATTTT. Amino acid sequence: CASSDLGAGGSTDTQYF.

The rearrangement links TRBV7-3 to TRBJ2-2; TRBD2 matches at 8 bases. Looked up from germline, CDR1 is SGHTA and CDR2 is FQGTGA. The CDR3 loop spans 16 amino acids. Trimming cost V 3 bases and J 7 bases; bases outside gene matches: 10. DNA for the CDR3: TGTGCCAGCAGCTTGGGGACTAGTGGTTCGATCGGGGAGCTGTTTTTT. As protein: CASSLGTSGSIGELFF.

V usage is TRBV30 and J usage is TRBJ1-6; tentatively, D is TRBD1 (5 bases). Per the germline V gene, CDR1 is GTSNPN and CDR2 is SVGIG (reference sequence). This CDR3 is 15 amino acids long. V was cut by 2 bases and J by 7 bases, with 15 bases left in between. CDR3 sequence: CAWSRGNLWNSPLHF. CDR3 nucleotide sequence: TGTGCCTGGAGTCGGGGGAATCTCTGGAATTCACCCCTCCACTTT.

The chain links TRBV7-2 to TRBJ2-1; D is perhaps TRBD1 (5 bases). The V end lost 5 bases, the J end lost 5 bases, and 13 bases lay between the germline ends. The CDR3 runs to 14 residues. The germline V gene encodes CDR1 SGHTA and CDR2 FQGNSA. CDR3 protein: CASSLMLTDNEQFF. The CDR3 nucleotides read TGTGCCAGCAGCCTGATGTTGACAGACAATGAGCAGTTCTTC.

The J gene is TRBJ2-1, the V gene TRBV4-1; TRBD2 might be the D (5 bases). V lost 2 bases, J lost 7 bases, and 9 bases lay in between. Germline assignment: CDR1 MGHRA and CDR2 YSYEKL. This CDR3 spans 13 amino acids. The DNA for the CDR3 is TGCGCCAGCAGCCAAAGTGGGGAGAATGAGCAGTTCTTC. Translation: CASSQSGENEQFF.

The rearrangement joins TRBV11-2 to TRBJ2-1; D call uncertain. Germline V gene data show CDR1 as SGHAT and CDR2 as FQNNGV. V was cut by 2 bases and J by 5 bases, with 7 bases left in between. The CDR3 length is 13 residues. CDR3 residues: CASSLLSDNEQFF. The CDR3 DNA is TGTGCCAGCAGCTTATTGAGCGACAATGAGCAGTTCTTC.

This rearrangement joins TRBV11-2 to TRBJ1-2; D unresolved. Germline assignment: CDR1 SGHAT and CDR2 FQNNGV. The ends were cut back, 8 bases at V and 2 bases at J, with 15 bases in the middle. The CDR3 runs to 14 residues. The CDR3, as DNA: TGTGCCAGCGGTGTGGGTCTAGGAAACTATGGCTACACCTTC. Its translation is CASGVGLGNYGYTF.

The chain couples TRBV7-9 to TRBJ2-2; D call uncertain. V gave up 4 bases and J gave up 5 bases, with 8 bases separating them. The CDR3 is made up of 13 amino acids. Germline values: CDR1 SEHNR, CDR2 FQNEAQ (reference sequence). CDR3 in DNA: TGTGCCAGCAGCTCGACACGGACCGGGGAGCTGTTTTTT. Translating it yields CASSSTRTGELFF.

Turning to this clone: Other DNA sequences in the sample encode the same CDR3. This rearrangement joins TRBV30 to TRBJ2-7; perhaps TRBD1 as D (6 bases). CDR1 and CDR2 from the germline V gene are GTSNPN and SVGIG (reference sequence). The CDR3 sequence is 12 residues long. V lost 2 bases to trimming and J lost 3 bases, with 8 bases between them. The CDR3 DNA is TGTGCCTGGAGTTTACAGGGCTACGAGCAGTACTTC. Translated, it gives CAWSLQGYEQYF. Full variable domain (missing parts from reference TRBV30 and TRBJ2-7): SQTIHQWPATLVQPVGSPLSLECTVEGTSNPNLYWYRQAAGRGLQLLFYSVGIGQISSEVPQNLSASRPQDRQFILSSKKLLLSDSGFYLCAWSLQGYEQYFGPGTRLTVT.

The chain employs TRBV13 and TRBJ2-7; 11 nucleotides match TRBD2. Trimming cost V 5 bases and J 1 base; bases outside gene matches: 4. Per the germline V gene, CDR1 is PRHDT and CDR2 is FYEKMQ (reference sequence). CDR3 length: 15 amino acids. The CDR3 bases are TGTGCCAGCAGCCTTACTAGCGGGGGATCCTACGAGCAGTACTTC. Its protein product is CASSLTSGGSYEQYF.

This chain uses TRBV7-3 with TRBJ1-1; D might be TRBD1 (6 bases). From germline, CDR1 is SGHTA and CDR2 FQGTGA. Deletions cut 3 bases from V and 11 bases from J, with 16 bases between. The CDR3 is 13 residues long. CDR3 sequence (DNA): TGTGCCAGCAGCTTCGATCTTACAGGGAAGGCTTTCTTT. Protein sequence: CASSFDLTGKAFF.

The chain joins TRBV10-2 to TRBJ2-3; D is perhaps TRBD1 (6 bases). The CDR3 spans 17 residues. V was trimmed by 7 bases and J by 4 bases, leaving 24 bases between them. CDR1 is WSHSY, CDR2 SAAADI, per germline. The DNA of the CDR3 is TGCGCCAGCAATAACAGGGCCGCTGTCACTCGGGCAGATACGCAGTATTTT. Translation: CASNNRAAVTRADTQYF.

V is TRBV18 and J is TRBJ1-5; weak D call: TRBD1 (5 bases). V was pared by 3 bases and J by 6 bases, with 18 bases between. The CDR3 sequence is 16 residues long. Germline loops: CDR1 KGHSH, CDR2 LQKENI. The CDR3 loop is CASSPAAGPSSQPQHF. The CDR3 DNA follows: TGTGCCAGCTCACCTGCCGCAGGGCCCTCTTCTCAGCCCCAGCATTTT.

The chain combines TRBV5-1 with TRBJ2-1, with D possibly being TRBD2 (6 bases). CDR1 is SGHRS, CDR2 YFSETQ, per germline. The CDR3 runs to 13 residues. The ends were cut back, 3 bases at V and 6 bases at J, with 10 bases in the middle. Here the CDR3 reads CASSSSGVNEQFF. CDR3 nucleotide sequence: TGCGCCAGCAGCTCTTCGGGGGTCAATGAGCAGTTCTTC.

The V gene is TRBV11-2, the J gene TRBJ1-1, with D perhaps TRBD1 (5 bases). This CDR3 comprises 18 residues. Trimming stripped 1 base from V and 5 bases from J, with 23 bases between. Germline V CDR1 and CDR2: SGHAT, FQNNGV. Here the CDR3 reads CASSLVISPGFNGTEAFF. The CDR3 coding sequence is TGTGCCAGCAGCTTAGTGATTTCCCCAGGGTTTAATGGTACTGAAGCTTTCTTT.

CDR3 nucleotides: TGTGCCAGCAGCCTTGGCCTAGCCTCCTACAATGAGCAGTTCTTC. It encodes CASSLGLASYNEQFF. The gene calls are TRBV9 and TRBJ2-1, with D possibly being TRBD2 (5 bases). The germline V gene has CDR1 SGDLS and CDR2 YYNGEE. V was shortened by 4 bases and J by 0 bases, with 11 bases between the two germline ends. The CDR3 spans 15 residues.